These 28 T cell receptor beta chains were all obtained from the same sample, sequenced in a study of T cells in Graves' hyperthyroidism and ophthalmopathy. Amplification yielded TCR beta CDR3 regions, with RNA transcripts as the source. First-round RT-PCR of the TCR CDR3 relied on the HTBI primer set. TCRdb re-analysed the multiplex PCR reads in MiXCR, keeping a single row per CDR3 protein. This sample has approximately 350,000 distinct CDR3 sequences, with over 12% found just once. Sequencing input: blood. These receptors all stem from a woman aged 55 to 70 with Graves' ophthalmopathy.

The chain joins TRBV28 to TRBJ1-6; 7 bases agree with TRBD1. The CDR3 extends over 14 amino acids. In germline, CDR1 is MDHEN, CDR2 SYDVKM. J lost 7 bases, V lost 6 bases, and 6 bases had no gene match. The CDR3 reads CASRPGQLNSPLHF. As DNA, the CDR3 is TGTGCCAGCAGACCGGGACAGCTGAATTCACCCCTCCACTTT.

Many counts were recorded for this clonotype. This chain joins TRBV5-6 and TRBJ2-7; D not resolved. V shed 0 bases and J shed 5 bases, with 6 bases lying between them. There are 12 residues in the CDR3. The germline V gene has CDR1 SGHDT and CDR2 YYEEEE. The CDR3 nucleotides are TGTGCCAGCAGCTTGGTGGGTGACGAGCAGTACTTC. This translates into CASSLVGDEQYF. The entire variable domain, with the rest obtained from reference TRBV5-6 and TRBJ2-7, is as follows: DAGVTQSPTHLIKTRGQQVTLRCSPKSGHDTVSWYQQALGQGPQFIFQYYEEEERQRGNFPDRFSGHQFPNYSSELNVNALLLGDSALYLCASSLVGDEQYFGPGTRLTVT.

This clonotype was counted at least ten times. The V and J genes are TRBV28 and TRBJ2-5; D possibly corresponds to TRBD1 (5 bases). The CDR3 contains 14 residues. Germline CDR1 MDHEN, CDR2 SYDVKM. Trimming cost V 3 bases and J 5 bases, with 13 bases left between them. The CDR3 DNA reads as TGTGCCAGCAGTTTTTCGGGCTACAGGGAGACCCAGTACTTC. This encodes CASSFSGYRETQYF. The variable domain in full, with the rest retrieved from reference TRBV28 and TRBJ2-5, is DVKVTQSSRYLVKRTGEKVFLECVQDMDHENMFWYRQDPGLGLRLIYFSYDVKMKEKGDIPEGYSVSREKKERFSLILESASTNQTSMYLCASSFSGYRETQYFGPGTRLLVL.

This chain connects TRBV4-1 to TRBJ2-7; 9 bases are a match to TRBD1. The CDR3 covers 18 residues. V shed 0 bases, J shed 0 bases, and the junction held 9 bases outside the gene matches. Germline CDR1 is MGHRA and CDR2 is YSYEKL. This CDR3 is CASSQDPLGTGYSYEQYF. The CDR3 DNA is TGCGCCAGCAGCCAAGATCCCCTCGGGACAGGGTACTCCTACGAGCAGTACTTC.

This sequence joins TRBV9 and TRBJ2-3; D possibly corresponds to TRBD2 (6 bases). Germline loops: CDR1 SGDLS, CDR2 YYNGEE. The CDR3 has 13 amino acids. The V end was cut by 6 bases, the J end by 9 bases, with 17 bases between. CDR3 nucleotides: TGTGCCAGCAACGGAGACCCGGGGAGGACGCAGTATTTT. Translation: CASNGDPGRTQYF.

This clonotype was seen ten or more times. In nucleotides, the CDR3 is TGCGCCAGCAGCCCGACGGCTACCCAAGAGACCCAGTACTTC. Its translation: CASSPTATQETQYF. This chain links TRBV5-1 with TRBJ2-5; no reliable D call. In germline, CDR1 is SGHRS, CDR2 YFSETQ. V lost 4 bases, J lost 1 base, and 11 bases lay in between. This CDR3 spans 14 amino acids.

The chain has TRBV24-1 and TRBJ2-4, with D maybe TRBD2 (7 bases). CDR3 length: 14 amino acids. Germline loops: CDR1 KGHDR, CDR2 SFDVKD. V was shortened by 3 bases and J by 7 bases, with 12 bases between the two germline ends. DNA for the CDR3: TGTGCCACCAGTGATGCGGAGGGGGGGAACATTCAGTACTTC. Protein: CATSDAEGGNIQYF.

The chain recombines TRBV3-1 with TRBJ2-1, with 14 bases that match TRBD2. The CDR3 is 18 residues long. CDR1 and CDR2 from the germline V gene are LGHDT and YNNKEL (reference sequence). V shed 4 bases, J shed 4 bases, and the junction held 9 bases outside the gene matches. The CDR3 DNA sequence: TGTGCCAGCAGCCCGGGACTAGCGGGAGACCTCAGATACAATGAGCAGTTCTTC. Translated: CASSPGLAGDLRYNEQFF.

As concerns this clonotype: One base away lies a much larger clone, so this may be a sequencing read error. This sequence joins TRBV28 and TRBJ2-7; possibly TRBD1 or TRBD2 for D (5 bases each). Germline V gives CDR1 MDHEN, CDR2 SYDVKM. This CDR3 contains 13 residues. CDR3 amino acids: CACSLTSGAEQYF. CDR3 nucleotides: TGTGCCTGCAGTTTAACCTCCGGGGCCGAGCAGTACTTC.

This clonotype has just a few counts. The chain employs TRBV7-3 and TRBJ2-6; D ambiguous. This CDR3 is built from 15 residues. Germline loops: CDR1 SGHTA, CDR2 FQGTGA. V gave up 5 bases and J gave up 2 bases, with 10 bases separating them. The CDR3 DNA reads TGTGCCAGCAGCCCTACAGAGACTGGGGCCAACGTCCTGACTTTC. It codes for CASSPTETGANVLTF.

This clonotype has a count of ten or more. The chain uses TRBV2 and TRBJ2-5; D gene unclear. This CDR3 region has 12 residues. Trimming cost V 6 bases and J 1 base, with 6 bases left between them. Germline V gives CDR1 SNHLY, CDR2 FYNNEI. The CDR3 nucleotides read TGTGCCAGCAGCAAGAGCCAAGAGACCCAGTACTTC. Encoded protein: CASSKSQETQYF.

The CDR3 sequence is CSARDPGVYTF. CDR3 DNA: TGCAGTGCTAGAGATCCGGGGGTCTACACCTTC. This chain uses TRBV20-1 with TRBJ1-2, with D tentatively TRBD1 (5 bases). Trimming removed 0 bases at V and 10 bases at J, with 9 bases between. The CDR3 length is 11 residues. The germline CDR1 and CDR2 sequences are DFQATT and SNEGSKA (reference sequence).

Many counts were recorded for this clonotype. The V gene is TRBV5-1, the J gene TRBJ2-2; 7 bases are shared with TRBD1. This CDR3 has 14 amino acids. The junction had 2 bases not matched to a gene; V was cut back by 0 bases and J by 6 bases. The V gene's germline CDR1 is SGHRS and CDR2 YFSETQ. The CDR3 DNA reads TGCGCCAGCAGCTTGGAAGGGGGCGCCGGGGAGCTGTTTTTT. Its protein product is CASSLEGGAGELFF. Looking up the rest from reference TRBV5-1 and TRBJ2-2 gives the full variable domain: KAGVTQTPRYLIKTRGQQVTLSCSPISGHRSVSWYQQTPGQGLQFLFEYFSETQRNKGNFPGRFSGRQFSNSRSEMNVSTLELGDSALYLCASSLEGGAGELFFGEGSRLTVL.

This clonotype has just a few counts. The rearrangement uses TRBV4-1 and TRBJ2-7; D is unclear. The CDR3 totals 16 residues. V dropped 3 bases and J dropped 2 bases, with 17 bases sitting between them. Germline V gene data show CDR1 as MGHRA and CDR2 as YSYEKL. The CDR3 sequence: CASSQAYGQAAYEQYF. In DNA, the CDR3 is TGCGCCAGCAGCCAGGCCTACGGGCAGGCAGCCTACGAGCAGTACTTC.

This clonotype was seen at least ten times. The chain carries TRBV29-1 and TRBJ2-3, with 10 positions matching TRBD2. J was trimmed by 2 bases and V by 6 bases; bases with no gene match: 8. The CDR3 consists of 15 residues. In germline, CDR1 is SQVTM, CDR2 ANQGSEA. The CDR3 sequence: CSVGSGTSATDTQYF. The CDR3 DNA reads TGCAGCGTGGGTTCTGGGACTAGCGCCACAGATACGCAGTATTTT.

Only a few counts were recorded for this clonotype. The V call is TRBV6-1, the J call TRBJ2-3, with no clear D. This CDR3 region has 13 residues. Trimming cost V 3 bases and J 3 bases, with 7 bases left between them. Germline CDR1 is MNHNS and CDR2 is SASEGT. CDR3 sequence: CASSDDSTDTQYF. The CDR3 region has the DNA TGTGCCAGCAGTGACGATAGTACAGATACGCAGTATTTT.

This clonotype showed up many times. The chain uses TRBV20-1 and TRBJ2-7; D could derive from TRBD1 or TRBD2 (5 bases each). Germline lookup yields CDR1 DFQATT and CDR2 SNEGSKA (reference sequence). This CDR3 region has 13 residues. V gave up 5 bases and J gave up 1 base, with 12 bases separating them. The CDR3 nucleotides are TGCAGTGCTGTCCGGGACGGATCCTACGAGCAGTACTTC. It yields the protein CSAVRDGSYEQYF.

This clonotype was seen ten or more times. The V call is TRBV18, the J call TRBJ1-1; D unresolved. The length of the CDR3 is 13 residues. Germline CDR1 KGHSH, CDR2 LQKENI. The V and J ends lost 3 bases and 3 bases respectively, with 8 bases between them. CDR3 DNA: TGTGCCAGCTCACCTAGTAGCGACACTGAAGCTTTCTTT. This sequence encodes CASSPSSDTEAFF.

CDR3 protein: CSAGLVLGDEQFF. In DNA, the CDR3 is TGCAGTGCGGGACTAGTATTAGGGGATGAGCAGTTCTTC. The chain couples TRBV20-1 to TRBJ2-1, with TRBD2 identical over 8 bases. V lost 6 bases to trimming and J lost 8 bases; unmatched junction nucleotides: 9. Germline V CDR1 and CDR2: DFQATT, SNEGSKA (reference sequence). This CDR3 comprises 13 residues.

The sample holds a few counts of this clonotype. The chain is built from TRBV12-3 or TRBV12-4 and TRBJ2-1; TRBD2 aligns across 12 bases. This CDR3 comprises 17 residues. The V and J ends lost 1 base and 9 bases, in that order; junction bases with no gene match: 10. The CDR3 protein is CASSLGETSGGLGEQFF. The CDR3 coding sequence is TGTGCCAGCAGTTTAGGGGAGACTAGCGGGGGTTTGGGTGAGCAGTTCTTC.

This clonotype was observed a handful of times. J is TRBJ2-1 and V is TRBV19, with D possibly being TRBD1 or TRBD2 (5 bases each). The CDR3 contains 16 residues. In germline, CDR1 is LNHDA, CDR2 SQIVND (reference sequence). Trimming cost V 1 base and J 7 bases, with 17 bases left between them. CDR3 nucleotide sequence: TGTGCCAGTAGTATAGTTGACCCAAACTGGGGGAATGAGCAGTTCTTC. This encodes CASSIVDPNWGNEQFF.

This clonotype showed up many times. V gene TRBV27 combines with J gene TRBJ2-5; 10 bases align to TRBD2. The CDR3 loop spans 16 amino acids. CDR1 and CDR2 from the germline V gene are MNHEY and SMNVEV (reference sequence). The V gene end was trimmed by 3 bases and the J gene end by 4 bases; junction bases not matched to a gene: 8. CDR3 region: CASSLAAGGPGETQYF. Here the CDR3 DNA reads TGTGCCAGCAGTTTGGCAGCGGGAGGGCCGGGAGAGACCCAGTACTTC.

This clonotype showed up just a few times. V usage is TRBV29-1 and J usage is TRBJ2-4; D perhaps matches TRBD2 (6 bases). V shed 2 bases and J shed 6 bases, with 14 bases lying between them. Germline CDR1 and CDR2: SQVTM and ANQGSEA. This CDR3 is 14 amino acids long. CDR3 nucleotides: TGCAGCGTTGAAAGAGGAGGGTCCACAAACATTCAGTACTTC. Its translation: CSVERGGSTNIQYF.

This clonotype was recorded many times. V and J are TRBV5-1 and TRBJ2-2; TRBD2 might be the D (5 bases). This CDR3 spans 16 amino acids. The V gene's germline CDR1 is SGHRS and CDR2 YFSETQ. V was shortened by 4 bases and J by 5 bases, with 18 bases between the two germline ends. The DNA of the CDR3 is TGCGCCAGCAGCCCCGGATCGGAGGTTTCGACCGGGGAGCTGTTTTTT. Amino acid sequence: CASSPGSEVSTGELFF.

With respect to this clonotype: A much more abundant neighbour one base away suggests this may be a read error. The chain uses TRBV7-9 and TRBJ2-1; D unresolved. The CDR3 length is 11 residues. V lost 5 bases and J lost 10, with 9 bases in between. Germline V lookup: CDR1 SEHNR, CDR2 FQNEAQ (reference sequence). The CDR3 DNA reads TGTGCCAGCAGCCGTAGGTGGGAGCAGTTCTTC. This gives the protein CASSRRWEQFF.

This clonotype has only a few counts. The gene calls are TRBV12-3 or TRBV12-4 and TRBJ1-1; unclear D gene. Trimming stripped 3 bases from V and 0 bases from J, with 8 bases between. The CDR3 is 14 residues long. The CDR3 loop is CASSLWKMNTEAFF. Here the CDR3 DNA reads TGTGCCAGCAGTTTGTGGAAAATGAACACTGAAGCTTTCTTT.

As concerns this clonotype: This could be a read error, since a much larger clone is one nucleotide away. The chain carries TRBV28 and TRBJ1-1; perhaps TRBD1 as D (5 bases). Germline CDR1 MDHEN, CDR2 SYDVKM. The CDR3 extends over 13 amino acids. The CDR3 loop reads CVSSLRAGTEAFF. The CDR3 DNA sequence: TGTGTCAGCAGTTTACGGGCAGGGACTGAAGCTTTCTTT.

This clonotype was detected ten times or more. The V gene is TRBV7-2, the J gene TRBJ2-3; 8 bases line up with TRBD2. CDR1 SGHTA and CDR2 FQGNSA come from the germline V gene. CDR3 size: 15 residues. J lost 4 bases, V lost 6 bases, and 9 bases had no gene match. The CDR3 DNA reads as TGTGCCAGCAGAATAGGGCTAGCGGGCCCAGATACGCAGTATTTT. Its protein product is CASRIGLAGPDTQYF.